The next 30 T cell receptor beta chains were all read from a single sample in a study of OX40 agonist ivuxolimab in advanced cancers. Data came from immunoSEQ multiplex PCR; TCRdb stores just in-frame clones and leaves some out. This table holds 44,000 or so clones, 88% found once. The starting material was CD4+ or CD8+ T cells sorted from blood, obtained in a trial of the OX40 agonist ivuxolimab. These TCRs come from an adult with an advanced solid tumor such as melanoma, head and neck, liver or kidney cancer.

The rearrangement uses TRBV7-9 and TRBJ2-1; the D is unclear. Germline-derived CDR1 and CDR2 are SEHNR and FQNEAQ (reference sequence). CDR3 length: 14 amino acids. The germline V and J ends were trimmed by 1 base and 6 bases, with 10 bases remaining between them. The DNA of the CDR3 is TGTGCCAGCAGCTTAGGGGTTCTCATCAATGAGCAGTTCTTC. Translating it yields CASSLGVLINEQFF.

The rearrangement uses TRBV11-3 and TRBJ2-1; tentatively, D is TRBD1 or TRBD2 (6 bases each). This CDR3 is built from 14 residues. The V end lost 8 bases, the J end lost 0 bases, and 11 bases lay between the germline ends. Germline-derived CDR1 and CDR2 are SGHNT and YENEEA. DNA for the CDR3: TGTGCCAGCCACGGGGGCCGCTCCTACAATGAGCAGTTCTTC. This encodes CASHGGRSYNEQFF.

The chain combines TRBV25-1 with TRBJ2-7; D is unclear. CDR1 and CDR2 (germline): MGHDK, SYGVNS. The CDR3 spans 13 residues. The V end lost 2 bases, the J end lost 7 bases, and 12 bases lay between the germline ends. In DNA, the CDR3 is TGTGCCAGCAGTGAAAGCACAGTTGGGGAGCAGTACTTC. Encoded protein: CASSESTVGEQYF.

The chain couples TRBV18 to TRBJ2-1; no reliable D call. The CDR3 totals 16 residues. Germline loops: CDR1 KGHSH, CDR2 LQKENI. The ends were cut back, 6 bases at V and 0 bases at J, with 15 bases in the middle. CDR3 loop: CASSPASAPSYNEQFF. The CDR3 DNA reads as TGTGCCAGCTCCCCCGCCAGCGCGCCCTCCTACAATGAGCAGTTCTTC.

The chain couples TRBV11-2 to TRBJ2-7; 8 bases are a match to TRBD1. Germline V gives CDR1 SGHAT, CDR2 FQNNGV. The V segment lost 1 base and the J segment 0 bases; nucleotides outside the gene matches: 5. The CDR3 covers 16 residues. The CDR3, as DNA: TGTGCCAGCAGCTTAGCCCCCGGACAGGGCTCCTACGAGCAGTACTTC. Translating gives CASSLAPGQGSYEQYF.

Note on this clone: The junction shows a germline mismatch at one end, possibly a read error. The V and J genes are TRBV7-3 and TRBJ2-3; either TRBD1 or TRBD2 may supply D (5 bases each). Germline lookup yields CDR1 SGHTA and CDR2 FQGTGA. The CDR3 is 13 residues long. In DNA form, the CDR3 reads TGCGCCTCCGGGACCGGCAACACAGATACGCAGTATTTT. Translation: CASGTGNTDTQYF.

V gene TRBV5-6 combines with J gene TRBJ2-5, with TRBD1 identical over 7 bases. CDR1 and CDR2 from the germline V gene are SGHDT and YYEEEE. The CDR3 spans 17 residues. V lost 4 bases and J lost 0; bases outside the gene matches: 12. The chain's CDR3 is CASSTRRGQMYQETQYF. CDR3 in DNA: TGTGCCAGCAGCACCCGCCGGGGACAGATGTACCAAGAGACCCAGTACTTC.

The chain has TRBV21-1 and TRBJ2-7. TRBV21-1 is a recognized pseudogene. The length of the CDR3 is 12 residues. CDR3 in amino acids: CASSPPRAGPYF. The DNA for the CDR3 is TGTGCCAGCAGCCCACCTAGGGCAGGTCCGTACTTC.

This chain uses TRBV4-1 with TRBJ2-2; D is possibly TRBD1 (6 bases). Germline-derived CDR1 and CDR2 are MGHRA and YSYEKL. The CDR3 runs 15 residues. Trimming pared 4 bases from V and 5 bases from J, leaving 14 bases between. CDR3 bases: TGCGCCAGCAGCCCTAATGTAGGGGGAACCGGGGAGCTGTTTTTT. Amino acids: CASSPNVGGTGELFF.

The chain employs TRBV30 and TRBJ2-1; D gene ambiguous. Per the germline V gene, CDR1 is GTSNPN and CDR2 is SVGIG (reference sequence). Trimming removed 0 bases from V and 6 bases from J, with 9 bases in between. The CDR3 spans 13 residues. CDR3 residues: CAWSVPGVNEQFF. The CDR3 nucleotides are TGTGCCTGGAGTGTTCCCGGAGTCAATGAGCAGTTCTTC.

This clone was seen more than once but under ten times. The V gene is TRBV2, the J gene TRBJ1-5, with 8 bases aligning to TRBD1. Germline V gene lookup returns CDR1 SNHLY and CDR2 FYNNEI. V was clipped by 6 bases and J by 1 base; unmatched bases: 5. The CDR3 consists of 15 residues. The CDR3 nucleotides are TGTGCCAGCAGAGGACAGGGTATGAGCAATCAGCCCCAGCATTTT. As protein: CASRGQGMSNQPQHF.

The chain is built from TRBV27 and TRBJ1-1; D gene unclear. Deletions cut 1 base from V and 1 base from J, with 7 bases between. The CDR3 sequence is 14 residues long. Germline CDR1 reads MNHEY; CDR2 reads SMNVEV (reference sequence). This chain's CDR3 is CASSLFGQNTEAFF. CDR3 nucleotides: TGTGCCAGCAGTTTATTTGGGCAGAACACTGAAGCTTTCTTT.

The CDR3 is CATSRVTDTQYF. The CDR3 DNA reads TGTGCCACCAGCAGAGTAACAGATACGCAGTATTTT. J is TRBJ2-3 and V is TRBV15, with no clear D. This CDR3 is built from 12 residues. Germline V gene data show CDR1 as LNHNV and CDR2 as YYDKDF (reference sequence). V was shortened by 1 base and J by 3 bases, with 2 bases between the two germline ends. The variable domain in full, with the rest retrieved from reference TRBV15 and TRBJ2-3, is DAMVIQNPRYQVTQFGKPVTLSCSQTLNHNVMYWYQQKSSQAPKLLFHYYDKDFNNEADTPDNFQSRRPNTSFCFLDIRSPGLGDTAMYLCATSRVTDTQYFGPGTRLTVL.

This rearrangement joins TRBV30 to TRBJ2-5; TRBD2 matches at 11 bases. V was clipped by 3 bases and J by 5 bases; unmatched bases: 2. Per germline, CDR1 GTSNPN and CDR2 SVGIG (reference sequence). The CDR3 consists of 13 residues. The CDR3 loop reads CAWRVAGGETQYF. The CDR3 DNA reads TGTGCCTGGAGGGTAGCGGGAGGGGAGACCCAGTACTTC.

The J gene is TRBJ1-2, the V gene TRBV28; D gene unclear. The length of the CDR3 is 13 residues. Trimming removed 3 bases from V and 3 bases from J, with 8 bases in between. CDR1 MDHEN and CDR2 SYDVKM come from the germline V gene. This chain's CDR3 is CASSLAGDYGYTF. CDR3 nucleotide sequence: TGTGCCAGCAGTTTGGCGGGTGACTATGGCTACACCTTC.

This chain uses TRBV19 with TRBJ2-1; D may correspond to TRBD1 or TRBD2 (6 bases each). The CDR3 length is 14 residues. The germline V gene has CDR1 LNHDA and CDR2 SQIVND (reference sequence). Trimming took off 1 base at V and 15 bases at J, with 19 bases between the two ends. This CDR3 is CASSIAGGQRVGFF. The CDR3 DNA reads TGTGCCAGTAGTATAGCCGGGGGACAAAGAGTAGGGTTCTTC. Drawing the rest from reference TRBV19 and TRBJ2-1, the complete variable domain is DGGITQSPKYLFRKEGQNVTLSCEQNLNHDAMYWYRQDPGQGLRLIYYSQIVNDFQKGDIAEGYSVSREKKESFPLTVTSAQKNPTAFYLCASSIAGGQRVGFFGPGTRLTVL.

This rearrangement joins TRBV6-4 to TRBJ1-6; D remains ambiguous. The germline V and J ends were trimmed by 2 bases and 4 bases, with 6 bases remaining between them. There are 14 residues in the CDR3. Germline CDR1 MRHNA, CDR2 SNTAGT. CDR3 nucleotides: TGTGCCAGCAGTGACGTATTTTATAATTCACCCCTCCACTTT. It translates to CASSDVFYNSPLHF.

The chain joins TRBV6-1 to TRBJ1-3, with TRBD1 as a possible D gene (6 bases). The CDR3 contains 15 residues. Trimming shortened V by 7 bases and J by 2 bases, and 15 bases separated the two germline ends. Germline loops: CDR1 MNHNS, CDR2 SASEGT. As DNA, the CDR3 is TGTGCCAGCACCTTTATCCGGGACACTGGAAACACCATATATTTT. Protein: CASTFIRDTGNTIYF.

This clone was seen just once. Here the CDR3 reads CASSLRSESTDTQYF. The CDR3, as DNA: TGTGCCAGCAGTTTGAGGAGCGAGAGCACAGATACGCAGTATTTT. The gene calls are TRBV27 and TRBJ2-3; D remains unclear. Germline assignment: CDR1 MNHEY and CDR2 SMNVEV (reference sequence). The CDR3 covers 15 residues. The V and J ends lost 3 bases and 0 bases respectively, with 10 bases between them.

The rearrangement uses TRBV9 and TRBJ1-6; D is unresolved. In germline, CDR1 is SGDLS, CDR2 YYNGEE. V lost 0 bases, J lost 8 bases, and 12 bases lay in between. The CDR3 is 15 amino acids. DNA of the CDR3: TGTGCCAGCAGCGTAGGCGAGGGTATTGATTCACCCCTCCACTTT. Its protein is CASSVGEGIDSPLHF.

This chain joins TRBV19 and TRBJ2-1; 8 nucleotides agree with TRBD2. With V trimmed by 3 bases and J by 5 bases, 12 bases remained unmatched. This CDR3 is built from 17 residues. Per the germline V gene, CDR1 is LNHDA and CDR2 is SQIVND (reference sequence). The CDR3 is CASSIRATAGGNNEQFF. In DNA form, the CDR3 reads TGTGCCAGTAGTATCAGGGCGACTGCGGGGGGAAACAATGAGCAGTTCTTC. The whole variable domain, filled in from reference TRBV19 and TRBJ2-1, reads DGGITQSPKYLFRKEGQNVTLSCEQNLNHDAMYWYRQDPGQGLRLIYYSQIVNDFQKGDIAEGYSVSREKKESFPLTVTSAQKNPTAFYLCASSIRATAGGNNEQFFGPGTRLTVL.

V and J are TRBV30 and TRBJ1-3, with D hard to call. The germline V and J ends were trimmed by 0 bases and 2 bases, with 11 bases remaining between them. From germline, CDR1 is GTSNPN and CDR2 SVGIG (reference sequence). This CDR3 comprises 15 residues. The chain's CDR3 is CAWSVLAGAGNTIYF. As DNA, the CDR3 is TGTGCCTGGAGTGTACTTGCCGGGGCTGGAAACACCATATATTTT.

The chain links TRBV7-2 to TRBJ2-6, with D possibly being TRBD2 (5 bases). Germline V gene sequence: CDR1 SGHTA, CDR2 FQGNSA. Trimming cost V 1 base and J 2 bases, with 6 bases left between them. There are 15 residues in the CDR3. CDR3 loop: CASSLGGTGANVLTF. DNA for the CDR3: TGTGCCAGCAGCTTAGGAGGGACTGGGGCCAACGTCCTGACTTTC.

This chain uses TRBV29-1 with TRBJ2-5, with D unresolved. Trimming stripped 6 bases from V and 2 bases from J, with 13 bases between. The length of the CDR3 is 13 residues. The germline gives CDR1 SQVTM, CDR2 ANQGSEA. The CDR3 sequence is CSVARTDQETQYF. The CDR3 region has the DNA TGCAGCGTGGCCCGGACGGATCAAGAGACCCAGTACTTC.

The chain links TRBV6-1 to TRBJ1-6, with D possibly TRBD1 on 6 matching bases. V dropped 2 bases and J dropped 9 bases, with 11 bases sitting between them. The germline CDR1 and CDR2 sequences are MNHNS and SASEGT. The CDR3 sequence is 14 residues long. The CDR3 is CASSEITGISPLHF. CDR3 coding DNA: TGTGCCAGCAGTGAAATCACAGGGATTTCACCCCTCCACTTT.

This chain links TRBV30 with TRBJ1-5; TRBD1 matches 7 bases. The germline CDR1 and CDR2 sequences are GTSNPN and SVGIG (reference sequence). The ends lost 2 bases at V and 7 bases at J; junction bases unmatched: 11. The CDR3 runs 15 residues. CDR3 sequence reads: CAWSKKGAVGQPQHF. In nucleotides, the CDR3 is TGTGCCTGGAGTAAGAAGGGGGCCGTTGGACAGCCCCAGCATTTT.

This clone was counted between two and nine times. J is TRBJ2-2 and V is TRBV11-3; 7 bases are shared with TRBD1. The junction had 4 bases not matched to a gene; V was cut back by 3 bases and J by 6 bases. Germline loops: CDR1 SGHNT, CDR2 YENEEA. The CDR3 has 14 residues. CDR3 region: CASSFLTGAGELFF. CDR3 sequence (DNA): TGTGCCAGCAGCTTTCTAACAGGGGCCGGGGAGCTGTTTTTT. Variable domain in full (rest from reference TRBV11-3 and TRBJ2-2): EAGVVQSPRYKIIEKKQPVAFWCNPISGHNTLYWYLQNLGQGPELLIRYENEEAVDDSQLPKDRFSAERLKGVDSTLKIQPAELGDSAVYLCASSFLTGAGELFFGEGSRLTVL.

This clone has a single count. The chain carries TRBV7-2 and TRBJ2-7; 10 bases agree with TRBD1. With V trimmed by 2 bases and J by 2 bases, 3 bases remained unmatched. Germline CDR1 reads SGHTA; CDR2 reads FQGNSA. The CDR3 is made up of 15 amino acids. The CDR3 sequence is CASSLIGTGAYEQYF. The CDR3 bases are TGTGCCAGCAGCTTAATAGGGACAGGGGCCTACGAGCAGTACTTC.

The rearrangement joins TRBV6-1 to TRBJ2-7, with 8 bases fitting TRBD1. CDR3 size: 15 residues. Germline CDR1 and CDR2: MNHNS and SASEGT. V trimming: 5 bases; J trimming: 3 bases; junction bases outside the gene matches: 9. The CDR3 sequence is CASSLAVDRGYEQYF. CDR3 nucleotide sequence: TGTGCCAGCAGTTTGGCGGTAGACAGGGGCTACGAGCAGTACTTC.

V gene TRBV7-9 combines with J gene TRBJ2-1, with TRBD2 matching 10 bases. Germline assignment: CDR1 SEHNR and CDR2 FQNEAQ (reference sequence). The CDR3 is made up of 14 amino acids. V lost 5 bases, J lost 10 bases, and 8 bases stayed unmatched. The chain's CDR3 is CASSPGTSEGEQFF. As DNA, the CDR3 is TGTGCCAGCAGCCCCGGGACTAGCGAGGGAGAGCAGTTCTTC.